This T cell receptor (beta chain) appears in the sequencing data of a study of response to subunit inactivated influenza vaccine. General observations from the study: It was suggested by the authors that few new T cells are recruited by each seasonal influenza vaccination.

TCRdb re-analysed the RT-PCR reads in MiXCR, keeping a single row per CDR3 protein. The data show hundreds of thousands of distinct CDR3 sequences, approximately 17% seen once. A remark on this clonotype: Its antigen is unknown.

Germline V CDR1 and CDR2: DFQATT, SNEGSKA (reference sequence). This CDR3 spans 15 amino acids. The V gene end was trimmed by 2 bases and the J gene end by 3 bases; junction bases not matched to a gene: 5. The material sequenced was CD4+ T cells sorted from PBMCs, taken roughly 24 months after vaccination. J is TRBJ2-4 and V is TRBV20-1; TRBD2 aligns across 9 bases. The sequence derives from a man aged 45 to 75 who received an inactivated influenza vaccine. CDR3 sequence reads: CSARNSGRGKNIQYF. The CDR3 DNA reads as TGCAGTGCTAGAAATAGCGGGAGAGGCAAAAACATTCAGTACTTC.